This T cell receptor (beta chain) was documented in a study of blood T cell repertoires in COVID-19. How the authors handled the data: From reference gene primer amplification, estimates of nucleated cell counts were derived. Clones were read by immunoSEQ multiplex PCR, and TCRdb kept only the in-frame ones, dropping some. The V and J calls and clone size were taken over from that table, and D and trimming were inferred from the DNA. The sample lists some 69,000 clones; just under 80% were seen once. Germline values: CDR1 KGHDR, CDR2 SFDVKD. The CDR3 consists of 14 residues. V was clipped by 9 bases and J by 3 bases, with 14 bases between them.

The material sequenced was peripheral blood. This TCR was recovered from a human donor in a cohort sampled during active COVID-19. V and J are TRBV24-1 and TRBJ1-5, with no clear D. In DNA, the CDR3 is TGTGCCACCTCCGAGCCCGGGTCCAATCAGCCCCAGCATTTT. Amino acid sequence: CATSEPGSNQPQHF.